The 17 T cell receptor beta chains below come from one sample, sequenced in a study of T cell changes during pregnancy in multiple sclerosis. Assay used: immunoSEQ multiplex PCR; TCRdb lists only in-frame clones, some missing. The sample includes tens of thousands of clones, 91% of them seen just once. Sequencing was performed on CD4+ T cells from peripheral blood mononuclear cells, taken in the second trimester of pregnancy. These receptors came from a female donor in good health, enrolled as a control in a pregnancy study.

This chain links TRBV6-4 with TRBJ2-2, with D unresolved. The CDR3 is 13 amino acids. V lost 3 bases and J 4 bases, leaving 6 bases between the germline ends. Germline V gene data show CDR1 as MRHNA and CDR2 as SNTAGT. CDR3 DNA: TGTGCCAGCAGTGAGGCTGCCACCGGGGAGCTGTTTTTT. Encoded protein: CASSEAATGELFF.

This chain uses TRBV2 with TRBJ2-1; unclear D gene. The germline V and J ends were trimmed by 6 bases and 8 bases, with 11 bases remaining between them. This CDR3 region has 12 residues. Germline CDR1 reads SNHLY; CDR2 reads FYNNEI. The CDR3 DNA sequence: TGTGCCAGCAGCGAAAGCTTGTATGAGCAGTTCTTC. Protein product: CASSESLYEQFF.

This chain uses TRBV7-9 with TRBJ2-7, with 10 bases that match TRBD2. CDR3 length: 14 amino acids. The V and J ends lost 6 bases and 2 bases, in that order; junction bases with no gene match: 4. Germline V gives CDR1 SEHNR, CDR2 FQNEAQ (reference sequence). The CDR3: CASSGTSVTYEQYF. The DNA of the CDR3 is TGTGCCAGCAGTGGGACTAGCGTTACCTACGAGCAGTACTTC.

V and J are TRBV30 and TRBJ2-5; 8 bases agree with TRBD2. Germline CDR1 is GTSNPN and CDR2 is SVGIG (reference sequence). V shed 0 bases, J shed 4 bases, and the junction held 10 bases outside the gene matches. There are 16 residues in the CDR3. CDR3 DNA sequence: TGTGCCTGGAGTGTAGGATTAGCGGGGATCCGAGAGACCCAGTACTTC. As protein: CAWSVGLAGIRETQYF.

The V gene is TRBV9, the J gene TRBJ1-2; the match to TRBD1 covers 7 bases. This CDR3 spans 15 amino acids. V was pared by 0 bases and J by 5 bases, with 7 bases of the junction left unmatched. Germline CDR1 SGDLS, CDR2 YYNGEE. CDR3 nucleotide sequence: TGTGCCAGCAGCGTAGTTCCGGCAGGGGGGTATGGCTACACCTTC. It is translated as CASSVVPAGGYGYTF.

The V call is TRBV6-6, the J call TRBJ1-2, with D uncertain. CDR3 length equals 13 residues. Germline V CDR1 and CDR2: MNHNY, SVGAGI (reference sequence). V was pared by 5 bases and J by 8 bases, with 15 bases between. CDR3 residues: CASSPRTSSGYTF. The CDR3, as DNA: TGTGCCAGCAGTCCGCGGACTAGTAGCGGCTACACCTTC.

The chain joins TRBV6-1 to TRBJ1-2, with no clear D. There are 12 residues in the CDR3. Trimming removed 11 bases at V and 4 bases at J, with 14 bases between. In germline, CDR1 is MNHNS, CDR2 SASEGT. The CDR3 loop reads CAASTDTYGYTF. The CDR3 nucleotides are TGTGCCGCTTCTACAGATACCTATGGCTACACCTTC.

The rearrangement joins TRBV19 to TRBJ2-1; a weak D match, TRBD2 (6 bases). Trimming stripped 7 bases from V and 9 bases from J, with 19 bases between. This CDR3 contains 14 residues. Germline V gives CDR1 LNHDA, CDR2 SQIVND (reference sequence). The CDR3 is CASKVSRGLGEQFF. CDR3 nucleotides: TGTGCCAGTAAGGTTAGCCGGGGGTTGGGTGAGCAGTTCTTC.

The chain has TRBV15 and TRBJ2-1, with a tentative D call TRBD1 (5 bases). The CDR3 consists of 15 residues. Trimming removed 0 bases from V and 7 bases from J, with 13 bases in between. Germline assignment: CDR1 LNHNV and CDR2 YYDKDF (reference sequence). CDR3 bases: TGTGCCACCAGCAGAGACTTTCAGGGTGGGAATGAGCAGTTCTTC. As protein: CATSRDFQGGNEQFF.

The chain recombines TRBV10-2 with TRBJ1-5, with D uncertain. Germline values: CDR1 WSHSY, CDR2 SAAADI. This CDR3 contains 14 residues. Trimming removed 3 bases from V and 2 bases from J, with 8 bases in between. The CDR3 loop is CASSEVEGNQPQHF. CDR3 in DNA: TGCGCCAGCAGTGAAGTGGAGGGCAATCAGCCCCAGCATTTT.

This clone came up a few times. This chain connects TRBV7-8 to TRBJ1-2, with 9 bases aligning to TRBD1. Trimming took 5 bases from V and 8 from J; bases not matched to a gene: 6. The CDR3 loop spans 13 amino acids. The germline V gene has CDR1 SGHVS and CDR2 FQNEAQ. CDR3 loop: CASSAGQGRGYTF. The CDR3, as DNA: TGTGCCAGCAGCGCGGGACAGGGTAGAGGCTACACCTTC.

The V call is TRBV6-5, the J call TRBJ1-1, with D unclear. Germline V gene data show CDR1 as MNHEY and CDR2 as SVGAGI. The CDR3 consists of 13 residues. With 8 bases removed from V and 1 base from J, the gap between germline ends came to 11 bases. The chain's CDR3 is CASEGNENTEAFF. CDR3 nucleotides: TGTGCCAGCGAGGGTAATGAGAACACTGAAGCTTTCTTT.

The chain uses TRBV15 and TRBJ2-5; 11 bases map to TRBD2. The CDR3 is 15 residues long. V lost 3 bases to trimming and J lost 5 bases; unmatched junction nucleotides: 5. The germline CDR1 and CDR2 sequences are LNHNV and YYDKDF (reference sequence). As DNA, the CDR3 is TGTGCCACCAGCAGCCAACTAGCGGGAGCGGAGACCCAGTACTTC. Its protein is CATSSQLAGAETQYF.

This clone was observed a few times. J is TRBJ1-1 and V is TRBV29-1; D ambiguous. Deletions cut 1 base from V and 3 bases from J, with 9 bases between. The CDR3 contains 13 residues. Germline lookup yields CDR1 SQVTM and CDR2 ANQGSEA. CDR3 coding DNA: TGCAGCGTTGAAGTACGGGGTTACACTGAAGCTTTCTTT. It yields the protein CSVEVRGYTEAFF.

The rearrangement uses TRBV5-1 and TRBJ1-1; TRBD1 aligns across 7 bases. The CDR3 length is 14 residues. The V gene's germline CDR1 is SGHRS and CDR2 YFSETQ. With 3 bases clipped from V and 1 base from J, the junction kept 3 bases outside the gene matches. The CDR3 is CASSSGTANTEAFF. CDR3 sequence (DNA): TGCGCCAGCAGCTCCGGGACAGCGAACACTGAAGCTTTCTTT.

This sequence joins TRBV5-8 and TRBJ2-7; tentative D call: TRBD2 (5 bases). The ends were cut back, 1 base at V and 5 bases at J, with 13 bases in the middle. Germline V gene data show CDR1 as SGHTS and CDR2 as YDEGEE. The CDR3 runs 14 residues. CDR3 in DNA: TGTGCCAGCAGCTTGACGCGGGCGCGGGACGAGCAGTACTTC. This translates into CASSLTRARDEQYF.

This chain joins TRBV11-2 and TRBJ2-3; TRBD2 is a possible D gene (6 bases). Germline V CDR1 and CDR2: SGHAT, FQNNGV. The CDR3 totals 16 residues. V was cut by 2 bases and J by 1 base, with 13 bases left in between. The CDR3 is CASSLRTGERTDTQYF. CDR3 sequence (DNA): TGTGCCAGCAGCTTAAGGACGGGAGAACGCACAGATACGCAGTATTTT.